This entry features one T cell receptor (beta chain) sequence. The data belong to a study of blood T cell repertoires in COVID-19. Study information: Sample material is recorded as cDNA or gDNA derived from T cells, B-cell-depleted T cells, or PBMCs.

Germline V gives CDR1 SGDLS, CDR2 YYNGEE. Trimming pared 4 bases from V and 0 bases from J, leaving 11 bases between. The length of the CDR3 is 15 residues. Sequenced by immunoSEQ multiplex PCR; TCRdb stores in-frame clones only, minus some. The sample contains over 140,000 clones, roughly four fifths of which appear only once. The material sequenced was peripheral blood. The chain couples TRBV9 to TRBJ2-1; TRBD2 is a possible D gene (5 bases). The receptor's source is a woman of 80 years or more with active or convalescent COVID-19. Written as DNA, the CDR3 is TGTGCCAGCAGCCCGAGGGCCAGCTCCTACAATGAGCAGTTCTTC. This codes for CASSPRASSYNEQFF.